Listed below are T cell receptor beta chains from one sample, sequenced in a study of beta chain features in type 1 diabetes. The protocol was immunoSEQ multiplex PCR, while the TCRdb copy is restricted to in-frame clones and leaves out a portion. The table has some 220,000 clones, about a tenth seen once. The sequenced sample consisted of central memory CD4+ T cells from blood. Every receptor here comes from a man between 18 and 35 years old in good health. The conserved cysteine and the conserved F or W are not part of the CDR3 here. Fields, in order: V gene, J gene, CDR3 length, CDR3 protein.

v_gene: TRBV29-1
j_gene: TRBJ1-1
len: 9
CDR3aa: SGGSQSAAF

v_gene: TRBV28
j_gene: TRBJ2-7
len: 9
CDR3aa: ASKVHYEQY

v_gene: TRBV7-7
j_gene: TRBJ1-1
len: 13
CDR3aa: ASSLTGDMNTEAF

v_gene: TRBV5-4
j_gene: TRBJ2-1
len: 11
CDR3aa: ASSMSPGNEQF

v_gene: TRBV27
j_gene: TRBJ2-7
len: 11
CDR3aa: ASSLGTLYEQY

v_gene: TRBV5-1
j_gene: TRBJ1-5
len: 12
CDR3aa: ASSLGGANQPQH

v_gene: TRBV6-5
j_gene: TRBJ1-1
len: 10
CDR3aa: ASSYHNTEAF

v_gene: TRBV11-2
j_gene: TRBJ2-4
len: 12
CDR3aa: ASSLDDRSNIQY

v_gene: TRBV6-5
j_gene: TRBJ2-7
len: 14
CDR3aa: ASSSAGTSASYEQY

v_gene: TRBV5-6
j_gene: TRBJ2-5
len: 10
CDR3aa: ASSLEQETQY

v_gene: TRBV5-6
j_gene: TRBJ2-7
len: 11
CDR3aa: ASSLATSYEQY

v_gene: TRBV30
j_gene: TRBJ2-1
len: 11
CDR3aa: AWSVSLYNEQF

v_gene: TRBV29-1
j_gene: TRBJ1-1
len: 13
CDR3aa: SVAPGQGMNTEAF

v_gene: TRBV6-6
j_gene: TRBJ2-7
len: 10
CDR3aa: ASSYSVGMQY

v_gene: TRBV5-4
j_gene: TRBJ2-5
len: 12
CDR3aa: ASSLVGNQETQY

v_gene: TRBV6-6
j_gene: TRBJ2-7
len: 11
CDR3aa: ASSRPERHEQY

v_gene: TRBV14
j_gene: TRBJ1-2
len: 13
CDR3aa: ASSQDRGSGRGYT

v_gene: TRBV28
j_gene: TRBJ2-7
len: 13
CDR3aa: ASSLVGQGLYEQY